Shown below are 21 T cell receptor beta chains from a single sample sequenced in a study of shared clonotypes between healthy human individuals. This table comes from immunoSEQ multiplex PCR, and its TCRdb copy is limited to in-frame clones, with some not included. The profile shows more than 1.2 million clones, approximately 98.5% of them singletons. Material: naive CD4+ T cells sorted from blood. This sample's subset: CD45RA+ positively selected. The receptor set was obtained from a man aged 25 to 45 in good health.

This sequence joins TRBV28 and TRBJ1-2, with D unclear. Germline V gene sequence: CDR1 MDHEN, CDR2 SYDVKM. Trimming removed 10 bases at V and 5 bases at J, with 20 bases between. The CDR3 sequence is 14 residues long. The CDR3 region is CATRMGNGEYGYTF. The CDR3 nucleotides read TGTGCCACCCGAATGGGGAACGGGGAATATGGCTACACCTTC.

The chain couples TRBV6-5 to TRBJ1-3; weak D call: TRBD1 (6 bases). V was shortened by 2 bases and J by 0 bases, with 11 bases between the two germline ends. Per the germline V gene, CDR1 is MNHEY and CDR2 is SVGAGI. The CDR3 sequence is 16 residues long. The CDR3 is CASSYGTPDSGNTIYF. CDR3 nucleotide sequence: TGTGCCAGCAGTTACGGGACACCAGACTCTGGAAACACCATATATTTT.

This chain connects TRBV15 to TRBJ1-4; D uncertain. Germline assignment: CDR1 LNHNV and CDR2 YYDKDF (reference sequence). There are 15 residues in the CDR3. V was shortened by 2 bases and J by 1 base, with 8 bases between the two germline ends. DNA for the CDR3: TGTGCCACCAGCAGACCGTCCCTAACTAATGAAAAACTGTTTTTT. As protein: CATSRPSLTNEKLFF.

As for this clone: This CDR3 is also generated by other DNA sequences in the sample. The chain joins TRBV7-9 to TRBJ1-4; D is unresolved. Looked up from germline, CDR1 is SEHNR and CDR2 is FQNEAQ (reference sequence). Deletions cut 3 bases from V and 0 bases from J, with 8 bases between. The CDR3 length is 15 residues. CDR3 in DNA: TGTGCCAGCAGCTTGGACGGTGCAACTAATGAAAAACTGTTTTTT. Its translation: CASSLDGATNEKLFF. The full variable domain, its missing parts supplied by reference TRBV7-9 and TRBJ1-4, is DTGVSQNPRHKITKRGQNVTFRCDPISEHNRLYWYRQTLGQGPEFLTYFQNEAQLEKSRLLSDRFSAERPKGSFSTLEIQRTEQGDSAMYLCASSLDGATNEKLFFGSGTQLSVL.

V gene TRBV4-3 combines with J gene TRBJ2-1, with TRBD2 matching 8 bases. The CDR3 is made up of 17 amino acids. V gave up 4 bases and J gave up 1 base; unmatched junction bases: 9. Germline V gives CDR1 LGHNA, CDR2 YSLEER. Here the CDR3 DNA reads TGCGCCAGCAGCCCGACATTAGGGACTAGTTCCTACAATGAGCAGTTCTTC. It translates to CASSPTLGTSSYNEQFF.

Points on this clone: The same CDR3 can be traced to other DNA sequences in this sample. This chain connects TRBV19 to TRBJ2-3; D is ambiguous. The CDR3 sequence is 12 residues long. Germline-derived CDR1 and CDR2 are LNHDA and SQIVND (reference sequence). V was shortened by 3 bases and J by 4 bases, with 5 bases between the two germline ends. The CDR3 is CASSIRPDTQYF. DNA for the CDR3: TGTGCCAGTAGTATTCGGCCAGATACGCAGTATTTT.

The V and J genes are TRBV6-4 and TRBJ2-2; the D gene is possibly TRBD1 (6 bases). The length of the CDR3 is 13 residues. The V end lost 4 bases, the J end lost 3 bases, and 6 bases lay between the germline ends. Germline CDR1 is MRHNA and CDR2 is SNTAGT. The CDR3 here is CASSGQDTGELFF. The CDR3 DNA follows: TGTGCCAGCAGTGGACAGGACACCGGGGAGCTGTTTTTT.

The CDR3 DNA sequence: TGTGCCAGCAGCACCCCTCTAGCGGGAGCCTACGAGCAGTACTTC. This gives the protein CASSTPLAGAYEQYF. The chain couples TRBV5-4 to TRBJ2-7; 10 positions match TRBD2. Trimming removed 4 bases from V and 2 bases from J; junction bases left unmatched: 6. From germline, CDR1 is SGHNT and CDR2 YYREEE (reference sequence). The CDR3 covers 15 residues. Full variable domain (rest looked up from reference TRBV5-4 and TRBJ2-7): ETGVTQSPTHLIKTRGQQVTLRCSSQSGHNTVSWYQQALGQGPQFIFQYYREEENGRGNFPPRFSGLQFPNYSSELNVNALELDDSALYLCASSTPLAGAYEQYFGPGTRLTVT.

The DNA for the CDR3 is TGTGCCTGGAGTGTTATAGGGGTTCGCAATCAGCCCCAGCATTTT. Translated, it gives CAWSVIGVRNQPQHF. The chain joins TRBV30 to TRBJ1-5, with D perhaps TRBD1 (5 bases). Trimming removed 0 bases at V and 2 bases at J, with 11 bases between. This CDR3 has 15 residues. In germline, CDR1 is GTSNPN, CDR2 SVGIG (reference sequence).

The V call is TRBV19, the J call TRBJ2-2; 9 bases fit TRBD2. The V gene's germline CDR1 is LNHDA and CDR2 SQIVND (reference sequence). The V segment lost 8 bases and the J segment 4 bases; nucleotides outside the gene matches: 8. The CDR3 has 15 amino acids. CDR3 region: CASYGSGRPTGELFF. The CDR3 nucleotides read TGTGCCAGTTATGGAAGCGGGAGGCCCACCGGGGAGCTGTTTTTT. Variable domain in full (rest from reference TRBV19 and TRBJ2-2): DGGITQSPKYLFRKEGQNVTLSCEQNLNHDAMYWYRQDPGQGLRLIYYSQIVNDFQKGDIAEGYSVSREKKESFPLTVTSAQKNPTAFYLCASYGSGRPTGELFFGEGSRLTVL.

V is TRBV7-9 and J is TRBJ2-7, with 7 positions matching TRBD2. The V segment lost 5 bases and the J segment 5 bases; nucleotides outside the gene matches: 9. Germline V gene lookup returns CDR1 SEHNR and CDR2 FQNEAQ (reference sequence). The CDR3 is 14 residues long. CDR3 sequence (DNA): TGTGCCAGCAGCCCCCCGGCGGGGGTCAACGAGCAGTACTTC. It codes for CASSPPAGVNEQYF.

This clone occurred once. The gene calls are TRBV27 and TRBJ1-2, with D perhaps TRBD1 (6 bases). V was trimmed by 3 bases and J by 0 bases, leaving 20 bases between them. The CDR3 extends over 18 amino acids. From germline, CDR1 is MNHEY and CDR2 SMNVEV (reference sequence). CDR3 DNA: TGTGCCAGCAGTTTGCTTCCCGGGACACCAACCCCTAACTATGGCTACACCTTC. Its translation is CASSLLPGTPTPNYGYTF.

As DNA, the CDR3 is TGCGCACGACAGGGTACTGGCTTCTACACCTTC. Translation gives CARQGTGFYTF. The J gene is TRBJ1-2, the V gene TRBV23-1; 7 bases align to TRBD1. TRBV23-1 falls under the ORF class, with uncertain function. CDR3 length: 11 residues.

This chain links TRBV30 with TRBJ1-3; D is possibly TRBD1 (5 bases). The germline V gene encodes CDR1 GTSNPN and CDR2 SVGIG (reference sequence). Trimming cost V 2 bases and J 4 bases, with 9 bases left between them. The CDR3 has 13 amino acids. CDR3 sequence: CAWSTGIGNTIYF. The CDR3 DNA reads TGTGCCTGGAGTACAGGAATCGGAAACACCATATATTTT.

The chain joins TRBV2 to TRBJ1-5; 8 nucleotides match TRBD1. Germline V lookup: CDR1 SNHLY, CDR2 FYNNEI. V was clipped by 6 bases and J by 0 bases; unmatched bases: 4. The CDR3 covers 15 residues. This chain's CDR3 is CASRAQGASNQPQHF. DNA for the CDR3: TGTGCCAGCAGAGCTCAGGGGGCTAGCAATCAGCCCCAGCATTTT.

V is TRBV5-4 and J is TRBJ1-2, with TRBD1 as a possible D gene (6 bases). Trimming pared 7 bases from V and 8 bases from J, leaving 21 bases between. Germline lookup yields CDR1 SGHNT and CDR2 YYREEE (reference sequence). This CDR3 comprises 14 residues. The CDR3 here is CASRPSGGQLGYTF. The CDR3 nucleotides are TGTGCCAGCCGCCCCTCGGGGGGGCAGTTAGGCTACACCTTC.

The V and J genes are TRBV19 and TRBJ2-3; D might be TRBD2 (5 bases). Germline V gives CDR1 LNHDA, CDR2 SQIVND (reference sequence). Trimming cost V 7 bases and J 2 bases, with 22 bases left between them. This CDR3 spans 17 amino acids. The CDR3 coding sequence is TGTGCCAGTACCCCCGGACTGGCAGGTATTTCCACAGATACGCAGTATTTT. This sequence encodes CASTPGLAGISTDTQYF.

The gene calls are TRBV5-1 and TRBJ1-4, with 7 bases that match TRBD1. The CDR3 totals 17 residues. In germline, CDR1 is SGHRS, CDR2 YFSETQ. J lost 2 bases, V lost 1 base, and 8 bases had no gene match. The CDR3 DNA reads TGCGCCAGCAGCTTGCATTCCAGGGGGAGCACTAATGAAAAACTGTTTTTT. Its protein product is CASSLHSRGSTNEKLFF.

The chain couples TRBV5-6 to TRBJ2-7, with 9 bases identical to TRBD1. V dropped 4 bases and J dropped 6; count of bases not matched to a gene: 8. This CDR3 contains 14 residues. Germline values: CDR1 SGHDT, CDR2 YYEEEE. The CDR3 here is CASSPGYRGREQYF. In nucleotides, the CDR3 is TGTGCCAGCAGCCCCGGCTACAGGGGGCGCGAGCAGTACTTC.

The V call is TRBV7-2, the J call TRBJ2-1, with TRBD2 matching 12 bases. The CDR3 has 16 residues. Trimming at V came to 4 bases and at J to 7 bases, leaving 8 bases not matched to a gene. Per germline, CDR1 SGHTA and CDR2 FQGNSA. The CDR3 spells CASSSRLAGDRNEQFF. In DNA, the CDR3 is TGTGCCAGCAGCTCCCGACTAGCGGGAGACCGTAATGAGCAGTTCTTC.

This chain connects TRBV11-3 to TRBJ2-3, with 9 nucleotides matching TRBD2. V dropped 0 bases and J dropped 2; count of bases not matched to a gene: 3. The germline gives CDR1 SGHNT, CDR2 YENEEA. CDR3 length equals 16 residues. The CDR3 nucleotides read TGTGCCAGCAGCTTAGATGCGGGAGGGGTCACAGATACGCAGTATTTT. Its protein product is CASSLDAGGVTDTQYF.